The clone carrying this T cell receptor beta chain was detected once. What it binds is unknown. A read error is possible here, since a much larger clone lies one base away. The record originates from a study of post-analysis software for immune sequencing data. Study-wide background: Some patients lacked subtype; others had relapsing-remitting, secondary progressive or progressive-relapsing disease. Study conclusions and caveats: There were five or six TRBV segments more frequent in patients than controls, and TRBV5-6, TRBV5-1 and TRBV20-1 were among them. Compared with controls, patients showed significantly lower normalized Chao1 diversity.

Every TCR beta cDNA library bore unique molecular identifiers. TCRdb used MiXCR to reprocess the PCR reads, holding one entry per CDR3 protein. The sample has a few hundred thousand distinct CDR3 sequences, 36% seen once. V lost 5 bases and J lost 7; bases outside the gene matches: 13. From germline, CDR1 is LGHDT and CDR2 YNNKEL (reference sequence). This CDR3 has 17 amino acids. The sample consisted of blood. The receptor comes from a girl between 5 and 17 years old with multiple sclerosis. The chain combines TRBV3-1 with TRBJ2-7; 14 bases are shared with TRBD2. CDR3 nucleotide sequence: TGTGCCAGCAGCATGACTAGCGGGAGGGTTCTTGAAAATGAGCAGTACTTC. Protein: CASSMTSGRVLENEQYF.